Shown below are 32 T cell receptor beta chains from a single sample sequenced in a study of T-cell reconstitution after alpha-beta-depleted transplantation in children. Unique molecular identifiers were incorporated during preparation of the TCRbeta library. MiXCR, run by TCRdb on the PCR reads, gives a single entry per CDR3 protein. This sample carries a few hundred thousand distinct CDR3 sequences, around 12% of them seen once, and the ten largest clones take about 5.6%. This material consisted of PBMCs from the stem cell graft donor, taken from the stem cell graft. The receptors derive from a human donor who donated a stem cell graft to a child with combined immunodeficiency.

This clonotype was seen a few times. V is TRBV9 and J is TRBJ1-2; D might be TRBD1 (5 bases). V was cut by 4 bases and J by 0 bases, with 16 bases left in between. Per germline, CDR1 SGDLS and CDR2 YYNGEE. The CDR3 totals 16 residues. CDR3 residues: CASSPPVGQSNYGYTF. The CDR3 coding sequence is TGTGCCAGCAGCCCCCCAGTGGGGCAATCTAACTATGGCTACACCTTC.

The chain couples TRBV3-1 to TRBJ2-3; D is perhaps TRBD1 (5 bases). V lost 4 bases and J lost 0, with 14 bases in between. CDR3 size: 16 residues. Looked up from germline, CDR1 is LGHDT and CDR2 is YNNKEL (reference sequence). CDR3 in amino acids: CASSPLFRGSTDTQYF. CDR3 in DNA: TGTGCCAGCAGCCCGCTATTTAGGGGTAGCACAGATACGCAGTATTTT.

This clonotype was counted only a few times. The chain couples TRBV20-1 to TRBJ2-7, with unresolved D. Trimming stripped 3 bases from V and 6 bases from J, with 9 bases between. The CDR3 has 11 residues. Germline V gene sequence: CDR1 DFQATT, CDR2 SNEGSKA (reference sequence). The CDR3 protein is CSASPRSEQYF. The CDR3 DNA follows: TGCAGTGCTAGCCCGCGATCCGAGCAGTACTTC.

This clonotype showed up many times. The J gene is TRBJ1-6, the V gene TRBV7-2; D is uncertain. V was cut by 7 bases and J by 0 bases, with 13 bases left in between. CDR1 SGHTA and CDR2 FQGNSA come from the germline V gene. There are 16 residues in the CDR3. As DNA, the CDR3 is TGTGCCAGCACTCCTCCCGGCAGCTCCTATAATTCACCCCTCCACTTT. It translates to CASTPPGSSYNSPLHF.

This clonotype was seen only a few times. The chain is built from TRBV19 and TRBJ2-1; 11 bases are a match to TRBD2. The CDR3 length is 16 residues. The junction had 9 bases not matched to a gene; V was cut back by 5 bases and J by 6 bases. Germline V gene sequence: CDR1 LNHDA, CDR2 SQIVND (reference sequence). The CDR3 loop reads CASSAGGLAGINEQFF. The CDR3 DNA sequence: TGTGCCAGTAGTGCGGGAGGACTAGCGGGTATCAATGAGCAGTTCTTC.

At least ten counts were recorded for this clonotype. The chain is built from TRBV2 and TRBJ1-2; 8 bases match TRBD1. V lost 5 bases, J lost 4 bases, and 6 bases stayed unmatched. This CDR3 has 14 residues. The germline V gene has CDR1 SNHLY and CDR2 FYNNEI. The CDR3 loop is CASSRDRRTYGYTF. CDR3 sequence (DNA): TGTGCCAGCAGTAGGGACAGGCGGACCTATGGCTACACCTTC.

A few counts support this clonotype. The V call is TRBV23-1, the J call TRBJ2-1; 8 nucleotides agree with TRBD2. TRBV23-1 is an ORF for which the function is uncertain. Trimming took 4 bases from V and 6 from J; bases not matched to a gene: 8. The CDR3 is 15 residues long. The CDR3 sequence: CASSRGLEVANEQFF. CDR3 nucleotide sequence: TGCGCCAGCAGTCGGGGACTAGAGGTTGCCAATGAGCAGTTCTTC.

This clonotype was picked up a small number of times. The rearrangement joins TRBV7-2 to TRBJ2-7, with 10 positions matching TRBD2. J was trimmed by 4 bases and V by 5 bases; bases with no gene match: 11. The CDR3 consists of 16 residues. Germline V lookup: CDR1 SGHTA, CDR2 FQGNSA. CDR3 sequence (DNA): TGTGCCAGCAGCCGCGGGCTAGCGGGAGTTTTGTACGAGCAGTACTTC. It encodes CASSRGLAGVLYEQYF.

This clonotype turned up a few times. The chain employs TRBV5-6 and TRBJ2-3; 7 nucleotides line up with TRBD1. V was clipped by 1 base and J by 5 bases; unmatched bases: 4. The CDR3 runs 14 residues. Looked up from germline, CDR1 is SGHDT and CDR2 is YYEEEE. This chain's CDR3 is CASSLMAGGDTQYF. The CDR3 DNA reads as TGTGCCAGCAGCTTGATGGCAGGGGGAGATACGCAGTATTTT.

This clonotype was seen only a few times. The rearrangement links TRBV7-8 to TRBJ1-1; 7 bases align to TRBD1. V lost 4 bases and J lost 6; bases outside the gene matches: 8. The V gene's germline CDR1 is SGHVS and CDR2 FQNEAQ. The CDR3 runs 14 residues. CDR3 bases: TGTGCCAGCAGCTCTCCGACAGGGTTAGCTGAAGCTTTCTTT. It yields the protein CASSSPTGLAEAFF. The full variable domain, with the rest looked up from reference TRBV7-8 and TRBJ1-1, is GAGVSQSPRYKVAKRGQDVALRCDPISGHVSLFWYQQALGQGPEFLTYFQNEAQLDKSGLPSDRFFAERPEGSVSTLKIQRTQQEDSAVYLCASSSPTGLAEAFFGQGTRLTVV.

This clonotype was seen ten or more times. CDR3 loop: CASSSGLLSSYNEQFF. For the CDR3, the DNA is TGCGCCAGCAGCTCTGGACTCCTGAGCTCCTACAATGAGCAGTTCTTC. The chain combines TRBV5-1 with TRBJ2-1, with a possible D match to TRBD2 (5 bases). V was trimmed by 3 bases and J by 0 bases, leaving 13 bases between them. Germline CDR1 and CDR2: SGHRS and YFSETQ. The CDR3 runs 16 residues.

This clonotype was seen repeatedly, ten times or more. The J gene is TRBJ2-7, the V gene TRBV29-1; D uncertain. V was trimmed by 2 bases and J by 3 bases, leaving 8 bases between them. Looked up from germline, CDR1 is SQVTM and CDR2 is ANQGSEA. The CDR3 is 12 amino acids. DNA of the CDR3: TGCAGCGTTGAAAACACCAACTACGAGCAGTACTTC. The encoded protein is CSVENTNYEQYF.

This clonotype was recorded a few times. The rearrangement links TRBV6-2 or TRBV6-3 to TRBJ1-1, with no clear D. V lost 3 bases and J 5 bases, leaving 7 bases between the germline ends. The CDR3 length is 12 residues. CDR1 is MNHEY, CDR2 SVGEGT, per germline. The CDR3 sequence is CASSYGWTEAFF. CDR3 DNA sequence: TGTGCCAGCAGTTATGGCTGGACTGAAGCTTTCTTT.

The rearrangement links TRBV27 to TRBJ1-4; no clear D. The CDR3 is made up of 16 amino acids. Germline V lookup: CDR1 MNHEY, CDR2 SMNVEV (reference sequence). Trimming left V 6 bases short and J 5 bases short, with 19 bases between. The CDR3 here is CASSNPSGSLNEKLFF. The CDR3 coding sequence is TGTGCCAGCAGCAACCCTTCTGGATCTCTGAATGAAAAACTGTTTTTT. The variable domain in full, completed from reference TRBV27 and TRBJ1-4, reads EAQVTQNPRYLITVTGKKLTVTCSQNMNHEYMSWYRQDPGLGLRQIYYSMNVEVTDKGDVPEGYKVSRKEKRNFPLILESPSPNQTSLYFCASSNPSGSLNEKLFFGSGTQLSVL.

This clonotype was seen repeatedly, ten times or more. The CDR3 DNA follows: TGTGCCAGCAGCTTGGTTGGACTAGCGGGAGCATTGTACAATGAGCAGTTCTTC. This translates into CASSLVGLAGALYNEQFF. This chain links TRBV7-2 with TRBJ2-1, with 13 bases aligning to TRBD2. Germline assignment: CDR1 SGHTA and CDR2 FQGNSA. CDR3 length: 18 amino acids. After removal of 3 bases from V and 4 bases from J, the junction contained 9 bases not matched to a gene. Looking up the rest from reference TRBV7-2 and TRBJ2-1 gives the full variable domain: GAGVSQSPSNKVTEKGKDVELRCDPISGHTALYWYRQSLGQGLEFLIYFQGNSAPDKSGLPSDRFSAERTGGSVSTLTIQRTQQEDSAVYLCASSLVGLAGALYNEQFFGPGTRLTVL.

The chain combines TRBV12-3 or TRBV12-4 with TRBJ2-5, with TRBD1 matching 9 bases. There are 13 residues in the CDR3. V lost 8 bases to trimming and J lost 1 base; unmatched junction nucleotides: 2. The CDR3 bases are TGTGCCAGCGGGACAGGGACCCAAGAGACCCAGTACTTC. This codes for CASGTGTQETQYF.

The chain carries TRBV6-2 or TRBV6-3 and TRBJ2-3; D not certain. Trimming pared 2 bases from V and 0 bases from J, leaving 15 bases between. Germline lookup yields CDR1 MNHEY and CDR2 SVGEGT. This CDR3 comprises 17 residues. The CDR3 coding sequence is TGTGCCAGCAGTTACCCCGGACCCAGTCATAGCACAGATACGCAGTATTTT. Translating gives CASSYPGPSHSTDTQYF.

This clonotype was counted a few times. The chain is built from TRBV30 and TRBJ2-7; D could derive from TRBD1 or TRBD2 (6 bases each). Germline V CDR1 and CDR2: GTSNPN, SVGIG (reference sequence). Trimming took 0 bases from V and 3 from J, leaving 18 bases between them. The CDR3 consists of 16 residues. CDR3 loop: CAWSVKAGQGIYEQYF. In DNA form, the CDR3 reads TGTGCCTGGAGTGTAAAGGCGGGACAAGGGATCTACGAGCAGTACTTC.

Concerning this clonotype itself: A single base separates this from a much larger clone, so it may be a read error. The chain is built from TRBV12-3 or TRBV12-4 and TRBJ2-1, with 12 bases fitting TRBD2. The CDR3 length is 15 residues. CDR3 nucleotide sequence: TGTGCCAGCAGTCTAGCGGGGGGGCCCACAAATGAGCATTTCTTC. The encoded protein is CASSLAGGPTNEHFF.

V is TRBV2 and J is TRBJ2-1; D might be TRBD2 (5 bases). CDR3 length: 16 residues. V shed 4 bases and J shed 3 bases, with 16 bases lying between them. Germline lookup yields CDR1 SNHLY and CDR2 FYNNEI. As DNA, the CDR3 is TGTGCCAGCAGTGTGACTATTGTCTCTTACTACAATGAGCAGTTCTTC. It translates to CASSVTIVSYYNEQFF.

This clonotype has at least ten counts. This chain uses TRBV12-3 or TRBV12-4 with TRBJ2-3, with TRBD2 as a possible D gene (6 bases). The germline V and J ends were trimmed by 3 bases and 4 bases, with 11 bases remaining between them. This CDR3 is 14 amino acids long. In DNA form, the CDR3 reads TGTGCCAGCAGTTTCGCAGGAGGGTCAGATACGCAGTATTTT. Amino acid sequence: CASSFAGGSDTQYF.

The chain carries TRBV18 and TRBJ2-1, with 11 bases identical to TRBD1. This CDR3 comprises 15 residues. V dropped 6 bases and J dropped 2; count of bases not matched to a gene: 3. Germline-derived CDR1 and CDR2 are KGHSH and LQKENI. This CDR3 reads CASSWTGGAYNEQFF. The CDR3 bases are TGTGCCAGCTCGTGGACAGGGGGCGCCTACAATGAGCAGTTCTTC.

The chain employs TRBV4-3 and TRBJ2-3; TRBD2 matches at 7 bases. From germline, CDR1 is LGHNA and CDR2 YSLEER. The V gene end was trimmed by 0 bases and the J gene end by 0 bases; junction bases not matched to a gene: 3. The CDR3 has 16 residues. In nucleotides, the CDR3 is TGCGCCAGCAGCCAAGACGGGGGGACTAGCACAGATACGCAGTATTTT. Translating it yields CASSQDGGTSTDTQYF.

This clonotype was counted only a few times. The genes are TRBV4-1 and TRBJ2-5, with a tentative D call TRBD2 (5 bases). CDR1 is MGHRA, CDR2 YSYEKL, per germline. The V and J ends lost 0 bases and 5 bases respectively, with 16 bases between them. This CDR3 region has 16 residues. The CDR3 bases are TGCGCCAGCAGCCAAGATAGGGTAGTAACGGGGGAGACCCAGTACTTC. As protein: CASSQDRVVTGETQYF.

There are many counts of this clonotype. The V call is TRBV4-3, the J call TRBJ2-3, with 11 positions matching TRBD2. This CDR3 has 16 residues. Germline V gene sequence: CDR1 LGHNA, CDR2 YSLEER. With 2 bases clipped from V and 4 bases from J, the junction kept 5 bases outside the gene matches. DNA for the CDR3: TGCGCCAGCAGCCAAATACCGGGACTAGCGGCAGATACGCAGTATTTT. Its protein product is CASSQIPGLAADTQYF.

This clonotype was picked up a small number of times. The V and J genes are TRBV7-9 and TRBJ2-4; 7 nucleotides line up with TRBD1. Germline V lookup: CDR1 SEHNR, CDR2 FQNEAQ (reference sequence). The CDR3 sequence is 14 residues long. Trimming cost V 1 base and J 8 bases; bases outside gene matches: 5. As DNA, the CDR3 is TGTGCCAGCAGCTTAGATCTGGACAGGCACATTCAGTACTTC. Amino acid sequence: CASSLDLDRHIQYF.

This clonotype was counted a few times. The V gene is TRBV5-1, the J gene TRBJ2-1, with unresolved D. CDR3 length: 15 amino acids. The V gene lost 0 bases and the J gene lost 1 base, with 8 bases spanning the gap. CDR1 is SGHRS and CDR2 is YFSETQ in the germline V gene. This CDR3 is CASSLEVGSYNEQFF. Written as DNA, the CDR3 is TGCGCCAGCAGCTTGGAAGTGGGGTCCTACAATGAGCAGTTCTTC. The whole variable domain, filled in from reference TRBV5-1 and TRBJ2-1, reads KAGVTQTPRYLIKTRGQQVTLSCSPISGHRSVSWYQQTPGQGLQFLFEYFSETQRNKGNFPGRFSGRQFSNSRSEMNVSTLELGDSALYLCASSLEVGSYNEQFFGPGTRLTVL.

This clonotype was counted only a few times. The CDR3 sequence is CASSGGFATNEKLFF. The CDR3 DNA follows: TGCGCCAGCAGTGGGGGATTTGCAACTAATGAAAAACTGTTTTTT. The V and J genes are TRBV5-1 and TRBJ1-4; TRBD1 might be the D (5 bases). V lost 5 bases and J 0 bases, leaving 11 bases between the germline ends. The CDR3 consists of 15 residues. The germline V gene has CDR1 SGHRS and CDR2 YFSETQ.

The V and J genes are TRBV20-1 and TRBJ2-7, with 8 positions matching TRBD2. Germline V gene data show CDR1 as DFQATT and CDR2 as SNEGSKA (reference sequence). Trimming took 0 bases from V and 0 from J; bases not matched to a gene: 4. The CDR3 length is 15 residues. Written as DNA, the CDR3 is TGCAGTGCTAGAGATGTAGCGGGGAGCTCCTACGAGCAGTACTTC. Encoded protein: CSARDVAGSSYEQYF.

CDR3 nucleotide sequence: TGCGCCAGCAGCTTAGCGAACCAGGGGTCTGAAGCTTTCTTT. Translating gives CASSLANQGSEAFF. This rearrangement joins TRBV5-1 to TRBJ1-1; perhaps TRBD1 as D (6 bases). The CDR3 runs to 14 residues. Germline loops: CDR1 SGHRS, CDR2 YFSETQ. The V end was cut by 2 bases, the J end by 6 bases, with 14 bases between.

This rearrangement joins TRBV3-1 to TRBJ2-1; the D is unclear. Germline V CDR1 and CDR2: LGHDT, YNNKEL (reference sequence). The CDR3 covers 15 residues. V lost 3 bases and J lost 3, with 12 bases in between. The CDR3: CASSQMVGNYNEQFF. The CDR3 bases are TGTGCCAGCAGCCAGATGGTAGGGAACTACAATGAGCAGTTCTTC.

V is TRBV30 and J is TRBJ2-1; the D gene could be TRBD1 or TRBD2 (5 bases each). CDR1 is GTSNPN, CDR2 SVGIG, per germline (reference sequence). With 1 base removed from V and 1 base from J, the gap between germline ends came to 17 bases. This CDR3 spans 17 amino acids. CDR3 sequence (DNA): TGTGCCTGGAGTGGTGGGGGTCTTGCCGTGTCCTACAATGAGCAGTTCTTC. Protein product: CAWSGGGLAVSYNEQFF.